The clone carrying this T cell receptor (beta chain) was counted at least ten times. The antigen is not known. Using RNA transcripts as the source, TCR beta CDR3 regions were amplified. HTBI primers were employed in a first-round RT-PCR of the TCR CDR3. Using its own MiXCR run on the multiplex PCR reads, TCRdb lists one record per CDR3 protein. Here the sample spans 300,000 to 450,000 distinct CDR3 sequences, more than 12% being singletons. The CDR3 is 17 amino acids. Germline CDR1 and CDR2: SNHLY and FYNNEI. V lost 5 bases and J lost 0; bases outside the gene matches: 7. This specimen belongs to a study of T cells in Graves' hyperthyroidism and ophthalmopathy. Study summary: Blood from the periphery was taken at initial diagnosis, before any treatment. Study-wide results and caveats: Ophthalmopathy stood apart from stable hyperthyroidism in a 13 V-J model. Among thyroid clonotypes expanded above 0.001, most also appeared in blood.

Each 10 ml fresh peripheral blood draw supplied the PBMCs. Sequencing input: blood. The clonotype was recovered from a woman aged 30 to 39 with Graves' ophthalmopathy. The chain couples TRBV2 to TRBJ2-4; TRBD1 agrees at 10 bases. CDR3 DNA sequence: TGTGCCAGCAGTCGGGACAGGGGACTGGGAGCCAAAAACATTCAGTACTTC. Its protein product is CASSRDRGLGAKNIQYF.